Each of the 4 T cell receptor beta chains below was sequenced from the same sample in a study of blood T cell repertoires in COVID-19. This table comes from immunoSEQ multiplex PCR, and its TCRdb copy is limited to in-frame clones, with some not included. The sample holds approximately 300,000 clones, about 89% seen once. The sample taken for sequencing was peripheral blood. These receptors were taken from a man aged 40-55 years with acute or convalescent COVID-19.

The chain joins TRBV5-5 to TRBJ2-3; 11 nucleotides agree with TRBD1. The CDR3 runs 13 residues. The germline CDR1 and CDR2 sequences are SGHKS and YYEKEE (reference sequence). V lost 4 bases to trimming and J lost 6 bases; unmatched junction nucleotides: 1. The CDR3 spells CASSRTGGDTQYF. The CDR3 nucleotides are TGTGCCAGCAGCCGGACAGGGGGCGATACGCAGTATTTT.

V and J are TRBV10-1 and TRBJ2-7; 11 bases match TRBD1. The trim removed 11 bases at V and 7 bases at J, leaving 16 bases unmatched. This CDR3 region has 15 residues. From germline, CDR1 is WNHNN and CDR2 SYGVQD (reference sequence). The CDR3 reads CAQSVPGQGVREQYF. CDR3 bases: TGCGCCCAGTCAGTCCCGGGACAGGGGGTACGAGAGCAGTACTTC.

This rearrangement joins TRBV5-4 to TRBJ2-1, with D possibly TRBD2 on 7 matching bases. V was pared by 9 bases and J by 2 bases, with 18 bases between. CDR3 length equals 15 residues. The germline CDR1 and CDR2 sequences are SGHNT and YYREEE (reference sequence). The CDR3 here is CATQTGGRAYNEQFF. In DNA form, the CDR3 reads TGTGCCACCCAGACGGGGGGCAGGGCCTACAATGAGCAGTTCTTC.

This clone was detected once. The chain carries TRBV11-3 and TRBJ1-1; no definite D call. The CDR3 spans 13 residues. V dropped 0 bases and J dropped 1 base, with 3 bases sitting between them. The germline CDR1 and CDR2 sequences are SGHNT and YENEEA. The CDR3 loop is CASSLEQNTEAFF. CDR3 DNA sequence: TGTGCCAGCAGCTTAGAACAGAACACTGAAGCTTTCTTT.